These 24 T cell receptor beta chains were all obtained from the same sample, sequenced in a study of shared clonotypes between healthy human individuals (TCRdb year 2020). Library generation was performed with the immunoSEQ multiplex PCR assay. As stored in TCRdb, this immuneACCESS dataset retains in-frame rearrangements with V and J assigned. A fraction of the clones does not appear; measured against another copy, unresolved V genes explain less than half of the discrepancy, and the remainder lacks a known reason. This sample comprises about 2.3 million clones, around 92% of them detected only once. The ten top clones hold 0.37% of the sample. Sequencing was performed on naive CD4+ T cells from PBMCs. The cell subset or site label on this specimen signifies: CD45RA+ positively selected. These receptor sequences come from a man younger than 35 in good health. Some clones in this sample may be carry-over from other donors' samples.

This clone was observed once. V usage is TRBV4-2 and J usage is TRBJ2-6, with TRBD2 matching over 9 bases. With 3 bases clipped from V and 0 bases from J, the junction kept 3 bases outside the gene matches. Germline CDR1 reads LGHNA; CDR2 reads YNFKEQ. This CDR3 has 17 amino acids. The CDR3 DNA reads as TGTGCCAGCAGCCACGAACTAGCGGGCTCTGGGGCCAACGTCCTGACTTTC. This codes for CASSHELAGSGANVLTF.

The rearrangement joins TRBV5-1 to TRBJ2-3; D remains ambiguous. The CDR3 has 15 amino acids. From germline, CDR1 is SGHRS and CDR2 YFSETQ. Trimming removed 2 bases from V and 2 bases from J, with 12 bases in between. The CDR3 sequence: CASSFRANPTDTQYF. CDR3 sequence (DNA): TGCGCCAGCAGCTTTAGGGCGAACCCCACAGATACGCAGTATTTT.

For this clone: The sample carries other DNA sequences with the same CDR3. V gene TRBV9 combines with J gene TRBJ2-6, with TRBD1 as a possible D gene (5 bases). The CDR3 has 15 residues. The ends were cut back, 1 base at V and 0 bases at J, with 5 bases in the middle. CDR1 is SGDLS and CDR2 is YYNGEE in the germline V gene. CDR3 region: CASSVRGSGANVLTF. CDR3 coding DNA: TGTGCCAGCAGCGTAAGGGGCTCTGGGGCCAACGTCCTGACTTTC.

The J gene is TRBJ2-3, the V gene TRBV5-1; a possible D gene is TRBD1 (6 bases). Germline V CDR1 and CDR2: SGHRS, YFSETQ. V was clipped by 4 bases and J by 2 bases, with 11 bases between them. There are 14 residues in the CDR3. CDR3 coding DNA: TGCGCCAGCAGCCTGGACAGCCACACAGATACGCAGTATTTT. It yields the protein CASSLDSHTDTQYF.

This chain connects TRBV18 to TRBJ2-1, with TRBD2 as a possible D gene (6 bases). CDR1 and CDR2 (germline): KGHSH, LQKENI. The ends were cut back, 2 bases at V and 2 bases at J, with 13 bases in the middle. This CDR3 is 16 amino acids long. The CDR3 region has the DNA TGTGCCAGCTCACCAATAGTTGCTAGCGCCTACAATGAGCAGTTCTTC. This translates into CASSPIVASAYNEQFF.

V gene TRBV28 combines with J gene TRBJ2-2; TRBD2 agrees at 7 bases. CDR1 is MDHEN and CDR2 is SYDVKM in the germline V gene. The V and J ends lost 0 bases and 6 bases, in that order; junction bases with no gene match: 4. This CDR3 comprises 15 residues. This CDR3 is CASSLWTSIAGELFF. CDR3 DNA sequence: TGTGCCAGCAGTTTATGGACTAGCATAGCCGGGGAGCTGTTTTTT.

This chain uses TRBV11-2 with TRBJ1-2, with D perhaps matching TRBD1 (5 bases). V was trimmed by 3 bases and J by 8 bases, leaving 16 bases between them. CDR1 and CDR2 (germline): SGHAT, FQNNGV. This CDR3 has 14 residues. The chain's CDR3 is CASSFGHGLGGYTF. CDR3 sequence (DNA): TGTGCCAGCAGCTTTGGACACGGGCTGGGGGGCTACACCTTC. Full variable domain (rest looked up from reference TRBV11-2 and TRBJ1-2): EAGVAQSPRYKIIEKRQSVAFWCNPISGHATLYWYQQILGQGPKLLIQFQNNGVVDDSQLPKDRFSAERLKGVDSTLKIQPAKLEDSAVYLCASSFGHGLGGYTFGSGTRLTVV.

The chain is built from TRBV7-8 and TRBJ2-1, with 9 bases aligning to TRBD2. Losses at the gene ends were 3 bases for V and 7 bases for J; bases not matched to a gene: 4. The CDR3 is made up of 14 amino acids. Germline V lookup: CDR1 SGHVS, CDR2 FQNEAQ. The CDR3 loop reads CASSFTSGRNEQFF. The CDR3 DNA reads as TGTGCCAGCAGCTTTACTAGCGGGCGGAATGAGCAGTTCTTC.

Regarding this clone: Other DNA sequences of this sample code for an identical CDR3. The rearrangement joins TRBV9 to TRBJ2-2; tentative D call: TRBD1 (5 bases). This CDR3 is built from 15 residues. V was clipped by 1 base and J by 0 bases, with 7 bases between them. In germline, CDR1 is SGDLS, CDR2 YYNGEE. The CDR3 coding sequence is TGTGCCAGCAGCGTACAGGGAACGAACACCGGGGAGCTGTTTTTT. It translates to CASSVQGTNTGELFF.

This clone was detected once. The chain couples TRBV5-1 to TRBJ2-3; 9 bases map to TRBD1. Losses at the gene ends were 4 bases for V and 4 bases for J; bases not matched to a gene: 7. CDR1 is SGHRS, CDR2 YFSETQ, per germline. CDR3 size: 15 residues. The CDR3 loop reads CASSPGQGAPDTQYF. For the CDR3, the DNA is TGCGCCAGCAGCCCGGGACAGGGCGCTCCAGATACGCAGTATTTT.

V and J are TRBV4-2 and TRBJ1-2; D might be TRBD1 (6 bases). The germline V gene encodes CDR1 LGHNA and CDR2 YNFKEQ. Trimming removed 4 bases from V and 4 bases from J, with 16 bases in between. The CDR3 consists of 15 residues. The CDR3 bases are TGTGCCAGCAGCCTGAGGACAGAACTTCTCTATGGCTACACCTTC. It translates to CASSLRTELLYGYTF.

The CDR3: CASSTGVGYGYTF. The CDR3 bases are TGTGCCAGCAGTACAGGGGTTGGCTATGGCTACACCTTC. The rearrangement links TRBV28 to TRBJ1-2, with 7 bases aligning to TRBD1. The junction had 4 bases not matched to a gene; V was cut back by 5 bases and J by 4 bases. Germline V gene data show CDR1 as MDHEN and CDR2 as SYDVKM. The CDR3 sequence is 13 residues long.

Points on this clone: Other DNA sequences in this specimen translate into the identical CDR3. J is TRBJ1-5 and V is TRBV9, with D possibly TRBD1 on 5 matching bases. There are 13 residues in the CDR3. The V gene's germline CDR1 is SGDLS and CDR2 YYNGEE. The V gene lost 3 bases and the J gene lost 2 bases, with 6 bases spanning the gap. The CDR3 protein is CASSGGGNQPQHF. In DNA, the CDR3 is TGTGCCAGCAGCGGAGGGGGCAATCAGCCCCAGCATTTT.

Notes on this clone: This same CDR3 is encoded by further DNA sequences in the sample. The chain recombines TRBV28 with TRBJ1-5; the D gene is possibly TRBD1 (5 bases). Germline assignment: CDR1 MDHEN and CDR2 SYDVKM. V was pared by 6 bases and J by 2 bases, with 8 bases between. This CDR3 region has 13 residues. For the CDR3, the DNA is TGTGCCAGCAGAGAAGGGGGCAATCAGCCCCAGCATTTT. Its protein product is CASREGGNQPQHF.

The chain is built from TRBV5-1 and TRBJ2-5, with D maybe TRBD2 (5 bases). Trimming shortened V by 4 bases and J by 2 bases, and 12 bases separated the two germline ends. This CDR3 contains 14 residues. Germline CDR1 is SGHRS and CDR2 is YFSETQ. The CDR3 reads CASSPGLFQETQYF. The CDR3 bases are TGCGCCAGCAGCCCCGGACTGTTTCAAGAGACCCAGTACTTC. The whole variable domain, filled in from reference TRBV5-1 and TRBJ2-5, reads KAGVTQTPRYLIKTRGQQVTLSCSPISGHRSVSWYQQTPGQGLQFLFEYFSETQRNKGNFPGRFSGRQFSNSRSEMNVSTLELGDSALYLCASSPGLFQETQYFGPGTRLLVL.

CDR3 in amino acids: CASSFTGTHQETQYF. The CDR3, as DNA: TGTGCCAGCAGCTTCACCGGGACCCACCAAGAGACCCAGTACTTC. The chain uses TRBV11-2 and TRBJ2-5, with D perhaps being TRBD1 or TRBD2 (5 bases each). The V end lost 3 bases, the J end lost 0 bases, and 11 bases lay between the germline ends. This CDR3 comprises 15 residues. Germline loops: CDR1 SGHAT, CDR2 FQNNGV.

DNA for the CDR3: TGTGCCAGCAGTTTAGGGGACAGGGCAATAGCTCAGCCCCAGCATTTT. Translated: CASSLGDRAIAQPQHF. V is TRBV28 and J is TRBJ1-5, with TRBD1 matching over 9 bases. The CDR3 sequence is 16 residues long. Trimming at V came to 2 bases and at J to 6 bases, leaving 8 bases not matched to a gene. Germline assignment: CDR1 MDHEN and CDR2 SYDVKM.

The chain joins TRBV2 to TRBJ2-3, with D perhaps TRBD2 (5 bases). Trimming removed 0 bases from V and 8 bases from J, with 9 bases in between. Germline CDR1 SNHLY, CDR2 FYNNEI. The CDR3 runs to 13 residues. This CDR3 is CASSEAILGTQYF. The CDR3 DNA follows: TGTGCCAGCAGTGAAGCGATACTAGGTACGCAGTATTTT.

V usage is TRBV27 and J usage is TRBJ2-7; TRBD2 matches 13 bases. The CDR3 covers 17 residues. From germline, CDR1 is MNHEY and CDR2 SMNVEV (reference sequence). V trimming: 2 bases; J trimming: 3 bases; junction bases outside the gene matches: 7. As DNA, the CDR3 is TGTGCCAGCAGTTTAATGTTCGGGACTAGCGGGATCTACGAGCAGTACTTC. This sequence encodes CASSLMFGTSGIYEQYF.

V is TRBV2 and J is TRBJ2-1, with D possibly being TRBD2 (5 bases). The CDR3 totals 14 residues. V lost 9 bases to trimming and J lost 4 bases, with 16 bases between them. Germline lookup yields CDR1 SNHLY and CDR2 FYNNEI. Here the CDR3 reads CASTLVSGYNEQFF. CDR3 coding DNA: TGTGCCAGTACACTAGTATCAGGTTACAATGAGCAGTTCTTC.

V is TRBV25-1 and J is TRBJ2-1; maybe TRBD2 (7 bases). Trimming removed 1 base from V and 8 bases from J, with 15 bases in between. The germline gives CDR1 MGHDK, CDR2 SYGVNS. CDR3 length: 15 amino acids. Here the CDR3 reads CASSELGGGPYEQFF. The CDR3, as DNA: TGTGCCAGCAGTGAATTAGGGGGAGGGCCGTATGAGCAGTTCTTC.

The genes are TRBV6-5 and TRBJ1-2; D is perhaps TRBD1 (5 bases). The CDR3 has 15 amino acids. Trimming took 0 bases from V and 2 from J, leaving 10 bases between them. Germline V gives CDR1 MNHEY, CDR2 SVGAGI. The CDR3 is CASSYSKGANYGYTF. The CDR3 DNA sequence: TGTGCCAGCAGTTACTCGAAAGGGGCAAACTATGGCTACACCTTC.

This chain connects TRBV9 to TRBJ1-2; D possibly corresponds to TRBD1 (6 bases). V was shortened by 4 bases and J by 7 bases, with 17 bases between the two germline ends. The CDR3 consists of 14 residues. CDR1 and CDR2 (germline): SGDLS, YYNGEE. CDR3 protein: CASSNERTAPGYTF. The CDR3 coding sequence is TGTGCCAGCAGCAACGAAAGGACAGCACCTGGCTACACCTTC.

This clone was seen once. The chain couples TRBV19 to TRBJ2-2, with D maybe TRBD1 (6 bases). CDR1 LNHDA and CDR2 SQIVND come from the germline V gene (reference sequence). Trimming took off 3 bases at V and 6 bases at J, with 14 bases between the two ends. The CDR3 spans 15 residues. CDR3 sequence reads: CASSIRAGVSGELFF. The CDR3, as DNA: TGTGCCAGTAGTATCCGGGCAGGGGTATCCGGGGAGCTGTTTTTT.